The 20 T cell receptor beta chains presented below share a single source sample, sequenced in a study of cytomegalovirus exposure and HLA in healthy donors. Primers: 60 Vbeta forward and 13 Jbeta reverse. Produced via immunoSEQ multiplex PCR; TCRdb's table is partial and in-frame only. In the table there are about 150,000 clones, 79% of which are singletons. Sequencing input: PBMCs. The receptors stem from a male donor in good health and CMV-seronegative.

This chain links TRBV2 with TRBJ2-5; D gene ambiguous. Germline V gives CDR1 SNHLY, CDR2 FYNNEI. The CDR3 runs to 11 residues. The V and J ends lost 4 bases and 4 bases respectively, with 4 bases between them. This chain's CDR3 is CASSVLETQYF. CDR3 nucleotides: TGTGCCAGCAGTGTATTAGAGACCCAGTACTTC.

This clone has only one observation. The V and J genes are TRBV2 and TRBJ1-1; a possible D gene is TRBD1 (5 bases). CDR3 size: 13 residues. V was trimmed by 10 bases and J by 1 base, leaving 13 bases between them. From germline, CDR1 is SNHLY and CDR2 FYNNEI. In nucleotides, the CDR3 is TGTGCCAAAAGGGCGGACACGAACACTGAAGCTTTCTTT. Protein product: CAKRADTNTEAFF.

This clone was counted between two and nine times. The chain carries TRBV2 and TRBJ1-1; possible D gene TRBD1, 6 bases. Germline V gene sequence: CDR1 SNHLY, CDR2 FYNNEI. V lost 7 bases, J lost 5 bases, and 17 bases lay in between. The CDR3 spans 14 residues. The CDR3 reads CASKITGRETEAFF. CDR3 nucleotide sequence: TGTGCCAGCAAGATTACAGGGCGCGAGACTGAAGCTTTCTTT.

J is TRBJ2-7 and V is TRBV9, with unresolved D. This CDR3 region has 13 residues. With 0 bases removed from V and 5 bases from J, the gap between germline ends came to 9 bases. Germline CDR1 reads SGDLS; CDR2 reads YYNGEE. The CDR3 coding sequence is TGTGCCAGCAGCGTAGGACAATTCAACGAGCAGTACTTC. Amino acid sequence: CASSVGQFNEQYF.

This clone was picked up one time. This chain uses TRBV27 with TRBJ1-6; 7 bases are a match to TRBD1. Trimming at V came to 6 bases and at J to 10 bases, leaving 9 bases not matched to a gene. The CDR3 length is 14 residues. From germline, CDR1 is MNHEY and CDR2 SMNVEV (reference sequence). This CDR3 reads CASRPAGGGSPLHF. DNA for the CDR3: TGTGCCAGCAGGCCGGCAGGGGGTGGGTCACCCCTCCACTTT.

The V and J genes are TRBV2 and TRBJ1-2; 9 bases align to TRBD1. The V segment lost 4 bases and the J segment 1 base; nucleotides outside the gene matches: 7. Germline-derived CDR1 and CDR2 are SNHLY and FYNNEI. The CDR3 runs to 16 residues. CDR3 DNA: TGTGCCAGCAGTGGGCTGGGACAGGGTGGTAACTATGGCTACACCTTC. As protein: CASSGLGQGGNYGYTF.

This clone was detected only a few times. This chain's CDR3 is CASSRRGTQETQYF. CDR3 nucleotides: TGTGCCAGCAGCCGGCGGGGGACCCAAGAGACCCAGTACTTC. The chain combines TRBV7-2 with TRBJ2-5; TRBD2 matches 7 bases. J was trimmed by 1 base and V by 5 bases; bases with no gene match: 4. Germline V gene data show CDR1 as SGHTA and CDR2 as FQGNSA. The CDR3 is 14 amino acids.

This clone was counted a few times. V and J are TRBV6-6 and TRBJ2-3; D is uncertain. The length of the CDR3 is 14 residues. V was pared by 4 bases and J by 2 bases, with 10 bases between. Germline values: CDR1 MNHNY, CDR2 SVGAGI (reference sequence). CDR3 in amino acids: CASSSWQITDTQYF. The CDR3 bases are TGTGCCAGCAGTTCTTGGCAGATCACAGATACGCAGTATTTT.

By proportion, this clone is medium-sized (0.01 to 0.1%). This chain joins TRBV6-1 and TRBJ2-5; TRBD2 agrees at 8 bases. This CDR3 has 15 residues. V lost 0 bases and J lost 2; bases outside the gene matches: 2. The germline V gene has CDR1 MNHNS and CDR2 SASEGT. The CDR3 protein is CASSEAAGDQETQYF. CDR3 in DNA: TGTGCCAGCAGTGAAGCAGCGGGGGATCAAGAGACCCAGTACTTC.

This chain uses TRBV11-3 with TRBJ2-7, with 12 bases that match TRBD1. This CDR3 is built from 15 residues. With V trimmed by 4 bases and J by 8 bases, 9 bases remained unmatched. CDR1 is SGHNT, CDR2 YENEEA, per germline. Written as DNA, the CDR3 is TGTGCCAGCAGCTATACCGGGACAGGGGGCATGAAGCAGTACTTC. It translates to CASSYTGTGGMKQYF.

This clone has just a few counts. The chain has TRBV6-5 and TRBJ1-5; perhaps TRBD1 as D (6 bases). The CDR3 runs to 14 residues. Trimming cost V 2 bases and J 7 bases, with 12 bases left between them. The germline CDR1 and CDR2 sequences are MNHEY and SVGAGI. CDR3 amino acids: CASSYGGGGQPQHF. The DNA for the CDR3 is TGTGCCAGCAGTTACGGGGGCGGGGGCCAGCCCCAGCATTTT.

The CDR3 loop reads CASSDAGGFYNEQFF. CDR3 DNA: TGCGCCAGCAGTGATGCCGGGGGGTTCTACAATGAGCAGTTCTTC. J is TRBJ2-1 and V is TRBV10-2; 7 positions match TRBD2. Trimming at V came to 3 bases and at J to 3 bases, leaving 5 bases not matched to a gene. The V gene's germline CDR1 is WSHSY and CDR2 SAAADI. This CDR3 is built from 15 residues.

Only a few counts were recorded for this clone. CDR3 sequence: CASSLARQGPYEQYF. As DNA, the CDR3 is TGCGCCAGCAGCTTGGCCCGACAGGGACCCTACGAGCAGTACTTC. V gene TRBV5-1 combines with J gene TRBJ2-7, with TRBD1 identical over 7 bases. Per the germline V gene, CDR1 is SGHRS and CDR2 is YFSETQ. CDR3 length: 15 residues. V shed 0 bases, J shed 2 bases, and the junction held 5 bases outside the gene matches.

J is TRBJ1-5 and V is TRBV5-6, with D tentatively TRBD1 (6 bases). The CDR3 extends over 14 amino acids. CDR1 and CDR2 from the germline V gene are SGHDT and YYEEEE. With 3 bases removed from V and 1 base from J, the gap between germline ends came to 8 bases. The CDR3 sequence: CASSSGESNQPQHF. The CDR3 nucleotides read TGTGCCAGCAGCTCAGGGGAAAGCAATCAGCCCCAGCATTTT.

This rearrangement joins TRBV7-3 to TRBJ2-7; 9 bases agree with TRBD2. The CDR3 spans 18 residues. The germline V gene encodes CDR1 SGHTA and CDR2 FQGTGA. The V and J ends lost 1 base and 7 bases, in that order; junction bases with no gene match: 17. The CDR3 sequence is CASSLIKAVGLAFWEQYF. The DNA of the CDR3 is TGTGCCAGCAGCTTAATAAAGGCGGTCGGACTAGCGTTTTGGGAGCAGTACTTC.

This chain uses TRBV5-6 with TRBJ2-5; D is ambiguous. The CDR3 length is 13 residues. Germline loops: CDR1 SGHDT, CDR2 YYEEEE. Trimming removed 4 bases from V and 4 bases from J, with 11 bases in between. The DNA for the CDR3 is TGTGCCAGCAGCAGCCTCCTCTCAGAGACCCAGTACTTC. It translates to CASSSLLSETQYF.

This sequence joins TRBV18 and TRBJ2-3, with 8 bases lining up with TRBD1. Germline V lookup: CDR1 KGHSH, CDR2 LQKENI. The CDR3 runs 16 residues. The ends lost 3 bases at V and 1 base at J; junction bases unmatched: 6. For the CDR3, the DNA is TGTGCCAGCTCACCGGGACAGGTGCCCCGCACAGATACGCAGTATTTT. Its translation is CASSPGQVPRTDTQYF.

In this sample, this clone turned up once. The chain has TRBV5-1 and TRBJ1-2, with 7 bases that match TRBD1. Germline CDR1 SGHRS, CDR2 YFSETQ. The V segment lost 2 bases and the J segment 6 bases; nucleotides outside the gene matches: 4. The CDR3 contains 13 residues. CDR3 amino acids: CASSFKGGDGYTF. The CDR3 DNA sequence: TGCGCCAGCAGCTTTAAAGGGGGCGATGGCTACACCTTC.

This chain uses TRBV4-3 with TRBJ2-1; maybe TRBD2 (6 bases). The CDR3 is 17 residues long. The germline gives CDR1 LGHNA, CDR2 YSLEER. Trimming stripped 0 bases from V and 4 bases from J, with 16 bases between. DNA of the CDR3: TGCGCCAGCAGCCAAGAGGGGGGAGTCAATGGGTACAATGAGCAGTTCTTC. The encoded protein is CASSQEGGVNGYNEQFF.

The V and J genes are TRBV5-6 and TRBJ1-2, with unresolved D. Trimming took off 2 bases at V and 5 bases at J, with 13 bases between the two ends. This CDR3 is built from 14 residues. Germline V lookup: CDR1 SGHDT, CDR2 YYEEEE. The CDR3 spells CASSLSATGYGYTF. Here the CDR3 DNA reads TGTGCCAGCAGCTTATCGGCTACGGGATATGGCTACACCTTC.